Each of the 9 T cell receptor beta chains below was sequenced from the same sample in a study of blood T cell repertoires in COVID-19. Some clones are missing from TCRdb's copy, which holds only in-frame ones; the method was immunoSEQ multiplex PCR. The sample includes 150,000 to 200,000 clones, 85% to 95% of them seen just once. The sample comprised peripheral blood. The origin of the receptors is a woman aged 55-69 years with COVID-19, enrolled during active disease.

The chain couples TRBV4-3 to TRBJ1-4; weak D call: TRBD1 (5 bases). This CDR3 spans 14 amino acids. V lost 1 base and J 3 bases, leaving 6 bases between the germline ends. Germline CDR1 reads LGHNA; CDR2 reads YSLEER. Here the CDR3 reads CASSQVTANEKLFF. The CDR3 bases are TGCGCCAGCAGCCAAGTGACAGCTAATGAAAAACTGTTTTTT.

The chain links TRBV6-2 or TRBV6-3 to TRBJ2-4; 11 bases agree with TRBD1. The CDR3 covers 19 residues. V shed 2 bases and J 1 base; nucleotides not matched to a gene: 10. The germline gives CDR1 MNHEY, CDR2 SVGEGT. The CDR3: CASSYLRDRGMAAKNIQYF. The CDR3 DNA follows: TGTGCCAGCAGTTACCTCAGGGACAGGGGGATGGCGGCCAAAAACATTCAGTACTTC.

The chain's CDR3 is CASSPRRTALSNQPQHF. CDR3 bases: TGTGCCAGCAGTCCCAGGAGGACGGCCCTTAGCAATCAGCCCCAGCATTTT. The J gene is TRBJ1-5, the V gene TRBV6-6; D ambiguous. This CDR3 comprises 17 residues. The V and J ends lost 5 bases and 0 bases respectively, with 17 bases between them. CDR1 is MNHNY, CDR2 SVGAGI, per germline (reference sequence).

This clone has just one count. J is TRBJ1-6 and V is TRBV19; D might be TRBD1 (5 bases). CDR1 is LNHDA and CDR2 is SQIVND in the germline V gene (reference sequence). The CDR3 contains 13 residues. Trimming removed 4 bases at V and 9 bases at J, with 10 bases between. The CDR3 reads CASSNQGTSPLHF. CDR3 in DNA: TGTGCCAGTAGTAACCAGGGAACTTCACCCCTCCACTTT.

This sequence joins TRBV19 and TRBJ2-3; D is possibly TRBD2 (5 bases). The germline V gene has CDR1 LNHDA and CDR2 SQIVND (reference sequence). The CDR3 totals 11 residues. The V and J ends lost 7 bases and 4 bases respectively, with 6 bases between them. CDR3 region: CASTDSDTQYF. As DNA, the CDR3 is TGTGCCAGTACGGACTCAGATACGCAGTATTTT.

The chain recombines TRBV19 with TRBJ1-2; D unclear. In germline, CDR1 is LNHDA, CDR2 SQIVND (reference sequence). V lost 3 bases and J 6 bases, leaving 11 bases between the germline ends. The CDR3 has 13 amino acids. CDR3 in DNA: TGTGCCAGTAGTATTTTCCAGGAAAATGGCTACACCTTC. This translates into CASSIFQENGYTF.

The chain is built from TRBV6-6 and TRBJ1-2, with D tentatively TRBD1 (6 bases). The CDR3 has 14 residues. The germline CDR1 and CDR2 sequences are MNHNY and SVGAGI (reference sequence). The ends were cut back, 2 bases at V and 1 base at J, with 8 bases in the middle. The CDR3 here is CASSYIQGNYGYTF. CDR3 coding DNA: TGTGCCAGCAGTTACATACAGGGTAACTATGGCTACACCTTC.

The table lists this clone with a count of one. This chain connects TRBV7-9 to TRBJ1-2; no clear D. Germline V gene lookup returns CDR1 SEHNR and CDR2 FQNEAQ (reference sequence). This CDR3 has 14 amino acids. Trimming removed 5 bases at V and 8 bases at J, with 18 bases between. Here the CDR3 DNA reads TGTGCCAGCAGCACAAACCCGCCTAGGCCAGGCTACACCTTC. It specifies CASSTNPPRPGYTF.

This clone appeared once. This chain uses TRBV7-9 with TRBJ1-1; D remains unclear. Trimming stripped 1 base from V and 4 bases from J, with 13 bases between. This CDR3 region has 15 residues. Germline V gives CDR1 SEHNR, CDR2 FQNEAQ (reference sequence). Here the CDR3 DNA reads TGTGCCAGCAGCTTAGTCGCGGGAGGGAGCACTGAAGCTTTCTTT. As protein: CASSLVAGGSTEAFF.